Shown below are 10 T cell receptor beta chains from a single sample sequenced in a study of cytomegalovirus exposure and HLA in healthy donors. Use of 60 Vbeta and 13 Jbeta primers characterized the PCR. Assay: immunoSEQ multiplex PCR; the TCRdb copy retains only in-frame clones and omits some. The sample includes over 200,000 clones, 65% to 75% of them seen just once. Specimen: PBMCs. These receptors came from a woman aged 25 to 39 in good health and CMV-seronegative.

V is TRBV11-2 and J is TRBJ2-1, with a weak D call TRBD1 (6 bases). This CDR3 spans 16 amino acids. V dropped 1 base and J dropped 5 bases, with 15 bases sitting between them. Germline-derived CDR1 and CDR2 are SGHAT and FQNNGV. For the CDR3, the DNA is TGTGCCAGCAGCTTAGCAGGGGTGGTCCGTAACAATGAGCAGTTCTTC. It encodes CASSLAGVVRNNEQFF.

V usage is TRBV7-9 and J usage is TRBJ2-5; 10 bases agree with TRBD2. CDR1 SEHNR and CDR2 FQNEAQ come from the germline V gene (reference sequence). The CDR3 runs to 15 residues. V lost 3 bases and J lost 4; bases outside the gene matches: 5. The chain's CDR3 is CASSFAPSGRETQYF. CDR3 bases: TGTGCCAGCAGCTTTGCGCCTAGCGGGAGAGAGACCCAGTACTTC.

A remark on this clone: The junction and the germline gene differ at one end; a read error may be behind it. Other DNA sequences in this sample translate to the same CDR3. The genes are TRBV5-1 and TRBJ1-1; D not certain. The CDR3 sequence is 15 residues long. CDR1 is SGHRS, CDR2 YFSETQ, per germline. The CDR3 coding sequence is TGTGCCAGCAGCTTGTATCCGCGGGGGAACACTGAAGCTTTCTTT. Residues: CASSLYPRGNTEAFF.

The chain joins TRBV5-6 to TRBJ1-1; 8 nucleotides match TRBD1. The CDR3 is 12 residues long. Per germline, CDR1 SGHDT and CDR2 YYEEEE. V gave up 4 bases and J gave up 5 bases; unmatched junction bases: 1. The DNA of the CDR3 is TGTGCCAGCAGCCGGGACAGGACTGAAGCTTTCTTT. This sequence encodes CASSRDRTEAFF.

The genes are TRBV9 and TRBJ2-7; no reliable D call. CDR1 is SGDLS, CDR2 YYNGEE, per germline. The germline V and J ends were trimmed by 0 bases and 4 bases, with 17 bases remaining between them. The CDR3 is 16 residues long. The CDR3 loop reads CASSVDLQTPPYEQYF. DNA for the CDR3: TGTGCCAGCAGCGTAGACCTTCAAACACCTCCTTACGAGCAGTACTTC.

V is TRBV27 and J is TRBJ1-5, with 8 bases fitting TRBD1. Germline CDR1 is MNHEY and CDR2 is SMNVEV (reference sequence). The CDR3 loop spans 18 amino acids. Trimming removed 0 bases from V and 0 bases from J; junction bases left unmatched: 7. The CDR3 loop reads CASSLSRTGPYSNQPQHF. The DNA of the CDR3 is TGTGCCAGCAGTTTATCCCGGACAGGGCCGTATAGCAATCAGCCCCAGCATTTT.

CDR3 nucleotide sequence: TGTGCCAGCAGTGAATCGGCCGGGGAAGGTCTCAATGAGCAGTTCTTC. It is translated as CASSESAGEGLNEQFF. The chain links TRBV25-1 to TRBJ2-1; D may be TRBD2 (5 bases). Deletions cut 1 base from V and 6 bases from J, with 16 bases between. Germline CDR1 and CDR2: MGHDK and SYGVNS. The CDR3 spans 16 residues. Combining the CDR3 with reference TRBV25-1 and TRBJ2-1 gives the whole variable domain EADIYQTPRYLVIGTGKKITLECSQTMGHDKMYWYQQDPGMELHLIHYSYGVNSTEKGDLSSESTVSRIRTEHFPLTLESARPSHTSQYLCASSESAGEGLNEQFFGPGTRLTVL.

Of note for this clone: The junction shows a germline mismatch at one end, possibly a read error. This chain uses TRBV2 with TRBJ1-5; D is perhaps TRBD1 (6 bases). Germline lookup yields CDR1 SNHLY and CDR2 FYNNEI. The CDR3 sequence is 16 residues long. The CDR3, as DNA: TGTGCCAGCAGTGAAAATACAGGGAGTAGCAATCGGCCCCAGCATTTT. This gives the protein CASSENTGSSNRPQHF.

The chain has TRBV25-1 and TRBJ2-7, with 9 bases lining up with TRBD2. Losses at the gene ends were 5 bases for V and 0 bases for J; bases not matched to a gene: 5. The CDR3 is 15 amino acids. The germline gives CDR1 MGHDK, CDR2 SYGVNS. The CDR3 region is CASSSSGTLSYEQYF. The DNA of the CDR3 is TGTGCCAGCAGTTCTAGCGGGACGCTCTCCTACGAGCAGTACTTC.

The chain recombines TRBV6-5 with TRBJ1-2, with D possibly matching TRBD1 (5 bases). Trimming took off 6 bases at V and 0 bases at J, with 14 bases between the two ends. This CDR3 spans 15 amino acids. CDR1 is MNHEY, CDR2 SVGAGI, per germline. This CDR3 reads CASRVLGQANYGYTF. The DNA of the CDR3 is TGTGCCAGCAGGGTCTTGGGGCAAGCTAACTATGGCTACACCTTC.